One and the same sample provided the 9 T cell receptor beta chains below, sequenced in a study of cytomegalovirus exposure and HLA in healthy donors. PCR involved 60 Vbeta and 13 Jbeta primers. The assay was immunoSEQ multiplex PCR, and TCRdb's table has in-frame clones only and misses some. The sample carries approximately 290,000 clones, around 80% recorded once. The sample consisted of PBMCs. These receptors originate from a girl aged 2 to 10 in good health and CMV-seronegative.

This chain's CDR3 is CASSSSGSYETQYF. The CDR3 coding sequence is TGTGCCAGCAGTTCAAGCGGGAGTTATGAGACCCAGTACTTC. The V and J genes are TRBV28 and TRBJ2-5, with 8 bases fitting TRBD2. The CDR3 is made up of 14 amino acids. The V and J ends lost 4 bases and 5 bases, in that order; junction bases with no gene match: 6. CDR1 is MDHEN and CDR2 is SYDVKM in the germline V gene.

This chain joins TRBV5-8 and TRBJ1-2, with D perhaps TRBD1 (5 bases). The CDR3 consists of 13 residues. The germline V and J ends were trimmed by 1 base and 6 bases, with 10 bases remaining between them. In germline, CDR1 is SGHTS, CDR2 YDEGEE. The CDR3 sequence is CASSLYIGDGYTF. As DNA, the CDR3 is TGTGCCAGCAGCTTGTATATAGGGGATGGCTACACCTTC.

Note on this clone: The same CDR3 arises from other DNA sequences in this sample as well. J is TRBJ1-1 and V is TRBV9; 9 positions match TRBD1. The CDR3 consists of 16 residues. The V and J ends lost 0 bases and 0 bases, in that order; junction bases with no gene match: 3. Germline V gives CDR1 SGDLS, CDR2 YYNGEE. The CDR3 DNA is TGTGCCAGCAGCGTAGACGGGACAGGGTTGAACACTGAAGCTTTCTTT. Amino acids: CASSVDGTGLNTEAFF.

The chain couples TRBV4-1 to TRBJ2-7, with no clear D. This CDR3 has 15 amino acids. Germline values: CDR1 MGHRA, CDR2 YSYEKL. Between the trimmed V and J ends, which lost 3 bases and 2 bases, there was a span of 14 bases. CDR3 sequence reads: CASSQKDTQPYEQYF. CDR3 sequence (DNA): TGCGCCAGCAGCCAGAAAGACACTCAACCCTACGAGCAGTACTTC.

The chain combines TRBV6-1 with TRBJ1-5, with a tentative D call TRBD1 (5 bases). The V and J ends lost 7 bases and 3 bases respectively, with 13 bases between them. Germline V gives CDR1 MNHNS, CDR2 SASEGT. This CDR3 comprises 14 residues. CDR3 DNA sequence: TGTGCCAGCAAATTCGGAGGGGACAATCAGCCCCAGCATTTT. Protein: CASKFGGDNQPQHF.

This chain joins TRBV4-1 and TRBJ2-1, with D possibly matching TRBD2 (6 bases). Looked up from germline, CDR1 is MGHRA and CDR2 is YSYEKL. The V and J ends lost 4 bases and 0 bases respectively, with 19 bases between them. The length of the CDR3 is 18 residues. The CDR3 sequence is CASSRRGGATDSYNEQFF. DNA for the CDR3: TGCGCCAGCAGCCGGCGTGGAGGGGCGACAGACTCCTACAATGAGCAGTTCTTC.

The chain couples TRBV7-9 to TRBJ2-7; D is perhaps TRBD2 (6 bases). This CDR3 has 13 residues. Germline lookup yields CDR1 SEHNR and CDR2 FQNEAQ (reference sequence). Trimming stripped 3 bases from V and 5 bases from J, with 11 bases between. The CDR3 is CASSFGTDDEQYF. The CDR3 coding sequence is TGTGCCAGCAGCTTCGGGACTGACGACGAGCAGTACTTC.

The chain is built from TRBV29-1 and TRBJ1-1; 7 nucleotides agree with TRBD1. Trimming cost V 4 bases and J 1 base; bases outside gene matches: 3. Germline-derived CDR1 and CDR2 are SQVTM and ANQGSEA. The CDR3 sequence is 13 residues long. Here the CDR3 reads CSVAQGGNTEAFF. CDR3 DNA sequence: TGCAGCGTTGCGCAGGGGGGGAACACTGAAGCTTTCTTT.

The V and J genes are TRBV9 and TRBJ2-1, with TRBD2 identical over 12 bases. The CDR3 has 17 amino acids. Germline V gene lookup returns CDR1 SGDLS and CDR2 YYNGEE. The V gene end was trimmed by 4 bases and the J gene end by 2 bases; junction bases not matched to a gene: 7. The CDR3 region is CASSKTSGSIAYNEQFF. The DNA for the CDR3 is TGTGCCAGCAGCAAGACTAGCGGGAGTATCGCCTACAATGAGCAGTTCTTC.